This T cell receptor beta chain was retrieved from a study of control samples from healthy donors and cancer patients. V lost 6 bases and J 4 bases, leaving 13 bases between the germline ends. CDR3 length: 15 amino acids. The germline V gene encodes CDR1 WSHSY and CDR2 SAAADI. Profiled with immunoSEQ multiplex PCR; TCRdb holds only in-frame clones, not every one. The data show some 58,000 clones, around 87% seen once. Sequencing input: PBMCs. The V and J genes are TRBV10-2 and TRBJ1-6; D perhaps matches TRBD1 (5 bases). The clonotype originates from an older woman with lung cancer. The chain's CDR3 is CASRNRDSYNSPLHF. The DNA of the CDR3 is TGCGCCAGCAGAAACCGGGACTCATATAATTCACCCCTCCACTTT.